One sample yielded the 32 T cell receptor beta chains listed below, sequenced in a study of blood T cell repertoires in COVID-19. Sequencing was performed with immunoSEQ multiplex PCR; in TCRdb, only in-frame clones are kept and a portion is missing. Among approximately 220,000 clones listed, approximately 83% were seen once. The source material was PBMCs or T cells enriched from blood (not recorded which). These receptor sequences come from a woman aged 40 to 55 who had been exposed to COVID-19.

This clone was seen only once. The rearrangement links TRBV7-3 to TRBJ1-1; 8 bases match TRBD1. V shed 4 bases, J shed 6 bases, and the junction held 4 bases outside the gene matches. CDR3 length: 13 residues. From germline, CDR1 is SGHTA and CDR2 FQGTGA. Here the CDR3 reads CASSSNRGAEAFF. CDR3 nucleotides: TGTGCCAGCAGCTCAAACAGGGGGGCTGAAGCTTTCTTT.

This chain uses TRBV27 with TRBJ2-7; possible D gene TRBD2, 5 bases. The length of the CDR3 is 14 residues. Germline loops: CDR1 MNHEY, CDR2 SMNVEV (reference sequence). Trimming stripped 9 bases from V and 3 bases from J, with 18 bases between. This CDR3 reads CASKGYAGYYEQYF. CDR3 nucleotides: TGTGCCAGTAAGGGTTACGCGGGTTACTACGAGCAGTACTTC.

The genes are TRBV29-1 and TRBJ2-3, with 11 bases aligning to TRBD2. Per the germline V gene, CDR1 is SQVTM and CDR2 is ANQGSEA. The CDR3 spans 16 residues. V was clipped by 0 bases and J by 6 bases; unmatched bases: 8. The CDR3 nucleotides read TGCAGCGTTGAAGACCCTCGAAGGACTAGCGGGGATACGCAGTATTTT. Amino acid sequence: CSVEDPRRTSGDTQYF.

This chain connects TRBV28 to TRBJ1-6; weak D call: TRBD1 (5 bases). CDR1 MDHEN and CDR2 SYDVKM come from the germline V gene. V dropped 5 bases and J dropped 8 bases, with 13 bases sitting between them. There are 14 residues in the CDR3. CDR3 in DNA: TGTGCCAGCAGTGGGGGGGGGATCGATTCACCCCTCCACTTT. Translation gives CASSGGGIDSPLHF. The variable domain in full, with the rest retrieved from reference TRBV28 and TRBJ1-6, is DVKVTQSSRYLVKRTGEKVFLECVQDMDHENMFWYRQDPGLGLRLIYFSYDVKMKEKGDIPEGYSVSREKKERFSLILESASTNQTSMYLCASSGGGIDSPLHFGNGTRLTVT.

The genes are TRBV24-1 and TRBJ2-2; D is possibly TRBD1 (6 bases). V lost 7 bases to trimming and J lost 6 bases, with 17 bases between them. The germline gives CDR1 KGHDR, CDR2 SFDVKD. The length of the CDR3 is 15 residues. CDR3 in amino acids: CATRSRQGISGELFF. Written as DNA, the CDR3 is TGTGCCACCAGGAGTAGGCAGGGGATCTCCGGGGAGCTGTTTTTT.

This chain joins TRBV6-5 and TRBJ1-5; D uncertain. CDR1 MNHEY and CDR2 SVGAGI come from the germline V gene. This CDR3 comprises 13 residues. The V end was cut by 8 bases, the J end by 4 bases, with 12 bases between. The CDR3 sequence: CASDRGRNQPQHF. CDR3 coding DNA: TGTGCCAGCGATAGAGGGAGGAATCAGCCCCAGCATTTT.

The genes are TRBV27 and TRBJ2-2; 10 bases line up with TRBD2. Germline V gives CDR1 MNHEY, CDR2 SMNVEV (reference sequence). With 1 base clipped from V and 6 bases from J, the junction kept 2 bases outside the gene matches. There are 15 residues in the CDR3. The chain's CDR3 is CASSLLLAGSGELFF. CDR3 DNA sequence: TGTGCCAGCAGTTTATTACTAGCGGGGTCCGGGGAGCTGTTTTTT.

The chain has TRBV9 and TRBJ2-5, with 9 positions matching TRBD2. The CDR3 is 18 residues long. V shed 3 bases and J 4 bases; nucleotides not matched to a gene: 16. Germline V lookup: CDR1 SGDLS, CDR2 YYNGEE. The CDR3, as DNA: TGTGCCAGCAGCGGAGGCCCCTCTTGGCGGGGGGGCCGAGAGACCCAGTACTTC. This codes for CASSGGPSWRGGRETQYF. Full variable domain (rest looked up from reference TRBV9 and TRBJ2-5): DSGVTQTPKHLITATGQRVTLRCSPRSGDLSVYWYQQSLDQGLQFLIQYYNGEERAKGNILERFSAQQFPDLHSELNLSSLELGDSALYFCASSGGPSWRGGRETQYFGPGTRLLVL.

The chain has TRBV5-8 and TRBJ1-4; D is perhaps TRBD1 (6 bases). Between the trimmed V and J ends, which lost 4 bases and 2 bases, there was a span of 15 bases. CDR1 is SGHTS and CDR2 is YDEGEE in the germline V gene. The CDR3 is 16 amino acids. CDR3 nucleotides: TGTGCCAGCAGCCCCGGACAGTTTACGACTAATGAAAAACTGTTTTTT. This codes for CASSPGQFTTNEKLFF.

This clone was seen a handful of times. Written as DNA, the CDR3 is TGTGCCCGCAAAGCCTCGCTTCAAAACACCATATATTTT. Its translation is CARKASLQNTIYF. The chain is built from TRBV6-5 and TRBJ1-3; D not resolved. V was trimmed by 11 bases and J by 6 bases, leaving 17 bases between them. Per the germline V gene, CDR1 is MNHEY and CDR2 is SVGAGI. The CDR3 runs 13 residues.

The V and J genes are TRBV6-2 or TRBV6-3 and TRBJ2-5, with 10 nucleotides matching TRBD2. This CDR3 contains 15 residues. Germline lookup yields CDR1 MNHEY and CDR2 SVGEGT. The CDR3 reads CVTRPAGGSEETQYF. CDR3 sequence (DNA): TGTGTCACCCGCCCAGCGGGGGGGTCCGAAGAGACCCAGTACTTC.

The sample holds a few counts of this clone. The V gene is TRBV3-1 (or the pseudogene TRBV3-2), the J gene TRBJ2-5; TRBD1 aligns across 7 bases. This CDR3 has 14 residues. From germline, CDR1 is LGHDT and CDR2 YNNKEL (reference sequence). V shed 2 bases and J 4 bases; nucleotides not matched to a gene: 4. The CDR3 is CASSQRTGAETQYF. The DNA for the CDR3 is TGTGCCAGCAGCCAACGTACAGGGGCAGAGACCCAGTACTTC.

The genes are TRBV28 and TRBJ2-7; 8 bases map to TRBD2. Germline V gene lookup returns CDR1 MDHEN and CDR2 SYDVKM. This CDR3 spans 15 amino acids. The V gene end was trimmed by 4 bases and the J gene end by 3 bases; junction bases not matched to a gene: 8. The CDR3 DNA reads as TGTGCCAGCAGTTCCCCCGCGGGGGGTGTCTACGAGCAGTACTTC. Protein product: CASSSPAGGVYEQYF.

The chain links TRBV27 to TRBJ2-1; 9 bases align to TRBD1. This CDR3 is 16 amino acids long. CDR1 is MNHEY, CDR2 SMNVEV, per germline (reference sequence). V dropped 5 bases and J dropped 4; count of bases not matched to a gene: 9. Here the CDR3 reads CASSLEQGAGYNEQFF. The CDR3 DNA sequence: TGTGCCAGCAGTCTCGAACAGGGGGCCGGGTACAATGAGCAGTTCTTC.

V usage is TRBV27 and J usage is TRBJ2-7; D is perhaps TRBD2 (6 bases). The germline V gene has CDR1 MNHEY and CDR2 SMNVEV (reference sequence). CDR3 length: 14 amino acids. Trimming pared 0 bases from V and 6 bases from J, leaving 12 bases between. As DNA, the CDR3 is TGTGCCAGCAGTTTATCGCCCGGGCGGGGCGAGCAGTACTTC. Encoded protein: CASSLSPGRGEQYF.

V and J are TRBV19 and TRBJ2-1; 14 bases fit TRBD2. V gave up 7 bases and J gave up 7 bases; unmatched junction bases: 3. CDR3 size: 14 residues. Germline CDR1 reads LNHDA; CDR2 reads SQIVND (reference sequence). For the CDR3, the DNA is TGTGCCAGTACGACTAGCGGGGGGGGAAATGAGCAGTTCTTC. It is translated as CASTTSGGGNEQFF. Complete variable domain (other parts from reference TRBV19 and TRBJ2-1): DGGITQSPKYLFRKEGQNVTLSCEQNLNHDAMYWYRQDPGQGLRLIYYSQIVNDFQKGDIAEGYSVSREKKESFPLTVTSAQKNPTAFYLCASTTSGGGNEQFFGPGTRLTVL.

V gene TRBV27 combines with J gene TRBJ1-1; 12 nucleotides line up with TRBD1. Trimming at V came to 6 bases and at J to 1 base, leaving 9 bases not matched to a gene. Per germline, CDR1 MNHEY and CDR2 SMNVEV (reference sequence). This CDR3 comprises 17 residues. For the CDR3, the DNA is TGTGCCAGCAGAACCGGGACAGGGGGCCAAAAGAACACTGAAGCTTTCTTT. Its protein product is CASRTGTGGQKNTEAFF.

V and J are TRBV5-1 and TRBJ2-5; the match to TRBD1 covers 7 bases. Germline V gene lookup returns CDR1 SGHRS and CDR2 YFSETQ. This CDR3 has 16 amino acids. V lost 0 bases and J lost 1; bases outside the gene matches: 6. CDR3 nucleotides: TGCGCCAGCAGCTTGGGACAGGGTGAGAGCCAAGAGACCCAGTACTTC. It is translated as CASSLGQGESQETQYF. Complete variable domain (other parts from reference TRBV5-1 and TRBJ2-5): KAGVTQTPRYLIKTRGQQVTLSCSPISGHRSVSWYQQTPGQGLQFLFEYFSETQRNKGNFPGRFSGRQFSNSRSEMNVSTLELGDSALYLCASSLGQGESQETQYFGPGTRLLVL.

The rearrangement joins TRBV7-3 to TRBJ1-1, with D possibly TRBD1 on 5 matching bases. Trimming took 5 bases from V and 1 from J, leaving 11 bases between them. Germline-derived CDR1 and CDR2 are SGHTA and FQGTGA. The CDR3 is made up of 14 amino acids. CDR3 nucleotide sequence: TGTGCCAGCAGCCCAACGGGGGGGAACACTGAAGCTTTCTTT. This codes for CASSPTGGNTEAFF.

The chain is built from TRBV18 and TRBJ2-3, with TRBD1 matching 7 bases. With V trimmed by 6 bases and J by 3 bases, 9 bases remained unmatched. CDR1 is KGHSH, CDR2 LQKENI, per germline. The CDR3 consists of 15 residues. CDR3 region: CASSRTQQGTDTQYF. The DNA of the CDR3 is TGTGCCAGCTCCCGGACTCAACAGGGGACAGATACGCAGTATTTT.

This chain joins TRBV2 and TRBJ1-2; 9 positions match TRBD1. Trimming cost V 0 bases and J 2 bases; bases outside gene matches: 4. The CDR3 loop spans 16 amino acids. Germline V gene data show CDR1 as SNHLY and CDR2 as FYNNEI. CDR3 loop: CASSEAGGQGNYGYTF. For the CDR3, the DNA is TGTGCCAGCAGTGAAGCTGGAGGACAGGGGAACTATGGCTACACCTTC.

J is TRBJ1-2 and V is TRBV2; no clear D gene. CDR1 is SNHLY and CDR2 is FYNNEI in the germline V gene. The CDR3 is 19 residues long. V lost 9 bases and J lost 2, with 31 bases in between. For the CDR3, the DNA is TGTGCCAGGAGTCCCGACGTTTTCGGTAGTACGGGGATGAACTATGGCTACACCTTC. Protein product: CARSPDVFGSTGMNYGYTF. The full variable domain, with the rest looked up from reference TRBV2 and TRBJ1-2, is EPEVTQTPSHQVTQMGQEVILRCVPISNHLYFYWYRQILGQKVEFLVSFYNNEISEKSEIFDDQFSVERPDGSNFTLKIRSTKLEDSAMYFCARSPDVFGSTGMNYGYTFGSGTRLTVV.

Of note for this clone: Compared with germline, one end of the junction differs, possibly owing to a read error. For the CDR3, the DNA is TGTGCCAGCAGTTTAGCACGAGGGGGAGAGGCCTTC. It codes for CASSLARGGEAF. The chain uses TRBV12-3 or TRBV12-4 and TRBJ1-2, with D perhaps TRBD1 (6 bases). The CDR3 totals 12 residues.

The chain recombines TRBV19 with TRBJ1-6; D remains unclear. The CDR3 covers 16 residues. The V end lost 6 bases, the J end lost 5 bases, and 17 bases lay between the germline ends. Germline V lookup: CDR1 LNHDA, CDR2 SQIVND (reference sequence). The DNA for the CDR3 is TGTGCCAGTAGCTCGAGAACCGGGTCTAATAATTCACCCCTCCACTTT. Its translation: CASSSRTGSNNSPLHF.

This clone was counted a single time. The chain is built from TRBV3-1 (or the pseudogene TRBV3-2) and TRBJ2-1; no clear D gene. The CDR3 has 10 amino acids. The V and J ends lost 10 bases and 9 bases respectively, with 10 bases between them. The V gene's germline CDR1 is LGHDT and CDR2 YNNKEL (reference sequence). CDR3 in DNA: TGTGCCACCCTGTTCTTTGAGCAGTTCTTC. Translating gives CATLFFEQFF.

This clone was detected only once. The V gene is TRBV7-9, the J gene TRBJ2-1, with TRBD1 matching over 10 bases. The germline V gene encodes CDR1 SEHNR and CDR2 FQNEAQ (reference sequence). The CDR3 length is 14 residues. J was trimmed by 9 bases and V by 5 bases; bases with no gene match: 7. The CDR3 DNA is TGTGCCAGCAGCCGTGGACAGGGGGGAAGTGAGCAGTTCTTC. This gives the protein CASSRGQGGSEQFF.

This clone was counted between two and nine times. This chain connects TRBV19 to TRBJ2-6; no firm D call. Germline V gene data show CDR1 as LNHDA and CDR2 as SQIVND (reference sequence). V was shortened by 6 bases and J by 4 bases, with 10 bases between the two germline ends. The CDR3 consists of 14 residues. The CDR3 bases are TGTGCCAGTAGATTTATATCCGGGGCCAACGTCCTGACTTTC. Translating gives CASRFISGANVLTF.

This chain joins TRBV4-2 and TRBJ1-5, with no clear D. Per the germline V gene, CDR1 is LGHNA and CDR2 is YNFKEQ. Trimming stripped 1 base from V and 2 bases from J, with 9 bases between. The CDR3 covers 15 residues. The CDR3 region is CASSQGPQGNQPQHF. DNA of the CDR3: TGTGCCAGCAGCCAAGGACCCCAGGGCAATCAGCCCCAGCATTTT.

This clone has only one observation. The CDR3 loop is CASSWGQNYEQYF. The CDR3 nucleotides are TGTGCCAGCAGCTGGGGACAAAACTACGAGCAGTACTTC. The chain has TRBV7-9 and TRBJ2-7, with D maybe TRBD1 (6 bases). This CDR3 is built from 13 residues. The germline CDR1 and CDR2 sequences are SEHNR and FQNEAQ (reference sequence). Between the trimmed V and J ends, which lost 4 bases and 3 bases, there was a span of 10 bases.

The count of this clone is one. This chain connects TRBV7-2 to TRBJ2-7; 8 positions match TRBD1. CDR3 size: 15 residues. Per the germline V gene, CDR1 is SGHTA and CDR2 is FQGNSA. V lost 8 bases, J lost 3 bases, and 12 bases stayed unmatched. The CDR3 sequence is CASVSDRVQIYEQYF. Here the CDR3 DNA reads TGTGCCAGCGTCTCGGACAGGGTCCAAATCTACGAGCAGTACTTC.

The gene calls are TRBV2 and TRBJ2-1; TRBD2 matches at 10 bases. This CDR3 is 15 amino acids long. J was trimmed by 2 bases and V by 5 bases; bases with no gene match: 3. Germline V CDR1 and CDR2: SNHLY, FYNNEI. The CDR3: CASSYSGGPYNEQFF. For the CDR3, the DNA is TGTGCCAGCAGTTATAGCGGGGGGCCCTACAATGAGCAGTTCTTC.

V gene TRBV9 combines with J gene TRBJ2-1; 13 bases match TRBD2. CDR3 length: 16 residues. Germline V gene sequence: CDR1 SGDLS, CDR2 YYNGEE. V trimming: 3 bases; J trimming: 9 bases; junction bases outside the gene matches: 9. In DNA form, the CDR3 reads TGTGCCAGCAGCGCAATTACTAGCGGGGGGGCGGGTGAGCAGTTCTTC. It translates to CASSAITSGGAGEQFF. Supplemented by reference TRBV9 and TRBJ2-1, the full variable domain reads DSGVTQTPKHLITATGQRVTLRCSPRSGDLSVYWYQQSLDQGLQFLIQYYNGEERAKGNILERFSAQQFPDLHSELNLSSLELGDSALYFCASSAITSGGAGEQFFGPGTRLTVL.